What follows describes a single T cell receptor (beta chain). Its cognate antigen is unknown. A sample-barcoded 5' primer and a J-beta primer mix were used in a second PCR of roughly 6 to 11 cycles. From the 5' RACE reads, TCRdb called clonotypes with MiXCR, one entry per CDR3 protein. The sample contains approximately 800,000 distinct CDR3 sequences, roughly 60% of which appear only once. The CDR3 totals 15 residues. The V gene lost 6 bases and the J gene lost 3 bases, with 12 bases spanning the gap. Per germline, CDR1 ENHRY and CDR2 SYGVKD. This specimen belongs to a study of blood T cells in healthy people across ages. Turning to the study itself: About one barcoded beta molecule per two T cells was the capture yield of template switching.

Study-wide results and limits: It was held that the diversity estimates obtained from one million T cells were underestimates. Donors of long life had a larger count of naive CD4+ cells and greater diversity than aged donors. Since the PBMCs were unsorted, naive and antigen-experienced cells could not be conclusively compared.

This sequence originates from a man younger than 40 in good health. The V and J genes are TRBV10-3 and TRBJ2-6, with a possible D match to TRBD1 (6 bases). The sequenced sample consisted of blood. DNA of the CDR3: TGTGCCATCAGCGCCACAGGGATTGGGGCCAACGTCCTGACTTTC. Translated: CAISATGIGANVLTF.